Following are 23 T cell receptor beta chains from one sample sequenced in a study of cytomegalovirus exposure and HLA in healthy donors. The PCR ran on 60 Vbeta and 13 Jbeta primers. The method was immunoSEQ multiplex PCR; TCRdb's version includes in-frame clones alone and lacks a portion of them. The repertoire holds 100,000 to 150,000 clones, with about 86% as singletons. The source material was PBMCs. The origin of the receptors is a man aged 18 to 30 in good health and CMV-seronegative.

The V call is TRBV25-1, the J call TRBJ1-6; TRBD1 might be the D (6 bases). Between the trimmed V and J ends, which lost 6 bases and 8 bases, there was a span of 11 bases. Germline V gives CDR1 MGHDK, CDR2 SYGVNS. The CDR3 loop spans 13 amino acids. The CDR3 DNA reads as TGTGCCAGCAGCTACAGGGTAGATTCACCCCTCCACTTT. Protein product: CASSYRVDSPLHF.

This chain joins TRBV27 and TRBJ1-1, with 7 positions matching TRBD1. Germline V CDR1 and CDR2: MNHEY, SMNVEV (reference sequence). V shed 8 bases, J shed 5 bases, and the junction held 5 bases outside the gene matches. There are 12 residues in the CDR3. CDR3: CASHQGGTEAFF. The CDR3 nucleotides are TGTGCCAGCCATCAGGGGGGAACTGAAGCTTTCTTT.

The chain is built from TRBV27 and TRBJ1-2; D uncertain. Germline assignment: CDR1 MNHEY and CDR2 SMNVEV (reference sequence). The CDR3 runs to 14 residues. The ends were cut back, 1 base at V and 9 bases at J, with 15 bases in the middle. CDR3 in DNA: TGTGCCAGCAGTTTATACTCTAAAGTAGATAGCTACACCTTC. Translation gives CASSLYSKVDSYTF.

As DNA, the CDR3 is TGTGCCAGCACTATAGAACCAGGGGGTGAAGCTTTCTTT. Protein sequence: CASTIEPGGEAFF. The chain couples TRBV6-6 to TRBJ1-1, with 7 bases fitting TRBD1. The CDR3 covers 13 residues. CDR1 and CDR2 (germline): MNHNY, SVGAGI (reference sequence). With V trimmed by 7 bases and J by 7 bases, 9 bases remained unmatched.

The chain has TRBV5-1 and TRBJ1-2; possibly TRBD1 for D (5 bases). Germline values: CDR1 SGHRS, CDR2 YFSETQ. This CDR3 has 12 residues. V was pared by 4 bases and J by 4 bases, with 8 bases between. In nucleotides, the CDR3 is TGCGCCAGCAGCACGGGGGGCTATGGCTACACCTTC. This codes for CASSTGGYGYTF.

This chain links TRBV6-4 with TRBJ1-5; a weak D match, TRBD1 (6 bases). This CDR3 has 13 amino acids. Trimming removed 2 bases at V and 7 bases at J, with 9 bases between. In germline, CDR1 is MRHNA, CDR2 SNTAGT. CDR3: CASSDQQGQPQHF. CDR3 bases: TGTGCCAGCAGTGACCAACAGGGACAGCCCCAGCATTTT.

This chain joins TRBV5-6 and TRBJ1-5, with 9 bases lining up with TRBD1. CDR3 length: 16 amino acids. The V gene's germline CDR1 is SGHDT and CDR2 YYEEEE. After removal of 4 bases from V and 7 bases from J, the junction contained 12 bases not matched to a gene. The CDR3 DNA sequence: TGTGCCAGCAGCCGGGACCGCGGACAGGGGAGCCAGCCCCAGCATTTT. It codes for CASSRDRGQGSQPQHF.

The gene calls are TRBV19 and TRBJ2-1; 8 bases match TRBD2. V shed 7 bases and J 2 bases; nucleotides not matched to a gene: 22. CDR1 and CDR2 from the germline V gene are LNHDA and SQIVND (reference sequence). CDR3 length equals 20 residues. The CDR3 DNA sequence: TGTGCCAGTATTCCTTCTCTGGGCGGGGGGCACCCCGAAACCTACAATGAGCAGTTCTTC. As protein: CASIPSLGGGHPETYNEQFF.

The rearrangement joins TRBV7-7 to TRBJ2-7, with a weak D call TRBD2 (7 bases). Germline CDR1 is SSHAT and CDR2 is FNYEAQ (reference sequence). Trimming cost V 5 bases and J 7 bases, with 18 bases left between them. This CDR3 is 14 amino acids long. CDR3 sequence (DNA): TGTGCCAGCAGCCCTATGGGGGGGCTAGGTGAGCAGTACTTC. It is translated as CASSPMGGLGEQYF.

V and J are TRBV28 and TRBJ2-5; TRBD1 matches 7 bases. The CDR3 is made up of 13 amino acids. With V trimmed by 5 bases and J by 6 bases, 6 bases remained unmatched. Germline loops: CDR1 MDHEN, CDR2 SYDVKM. The CDR3 nucleotides are TGTGCCAGCAGTAGGGACAGCAGGCAGACCCAGTACTTC. Amino acid sequence: CASSRDSRQTQYF.

This sequence joins TRBV7-9 and TRBJ1-5; 7 nucleotides align to TRBD1. Trimming removed 5 bases from V and 0 bases from J; junction bases left unmatched: 13. Germline CDR1 reads SEHNR; CDR2 reads FQNEAQ (reference sequence). CDR3 length equals 18 residues. The CDR3 loop reads CASSAGDRFLYSNQPQHF. The CDR3 bases are TGTGCCAGCAGCGCCGGGGACAGATTTCTTTATAGCAATCAGCCCCAGCATTTT.

This rearrangement joins TRBV28 to TRBJ1-4; D call uncertain. Germline CDR1 MDHEN, CDR2 SYDVKM. Trimming shortened V by 6 bases and J by 11 bases, and 13 bases separated the two germline ends. This CDR3 region has 12 residues. CDR3 DNA: TGTGCCAGCAGAACCCCAGGTCTTAAACTGTTTTTT. Amino acids: CASRTPGLKLFF.

The chain employs TRBV29-1 and TRBJ1-1; 8 bases align to TRBD1. The ends lost 4 bases at V and 4 bases at J; junction bases unmatched: 8. The CDR3 consists of 14 residues. Germline assignment: CDR1 SQVTM and CDR2 ANQGSEA. The CDR3 here is CSVAGYRGGTEAFF. The CDR3, as DNA: TGCAGCGTTGCGGGATACAGGGGGGGCACTGAAGCTTTCTTT.

This chain joins TRBV28 and TRBJ1-5; 8 positions agree with TRBD1. Per the germline V gene, CDR1 is MDHEN and CDR2 is SYDVKM. The CDR3 covers 13 residues. With V trimmed by 7 bases and J by 4 bases, 3 bases remained unmatched. CDR3 sequence (DNA): TGTGCCAGCACCCGGACAGGGAATCAGCCCCAGCATTTT. It yields the protein CASTRTGNQPQHF.

The genes are TRBV7-3 and TRBJ2-3; TRBD2 agrees at 9 bases. J gave up 1 base and V 5 bases, and 7 bases lay outside the gene matches. The CDR3 has 16 residues. The V gene's germline CDR1 is SGHTA and CDR2 FQGTGA. This chain's CDR3 is CASSPTLAGRTDTQYF. CDR3 nucleotides: TGTGCCAGCAGCCCAACCCTAGCGGGGCGCACAGATACGCAGTATTTT.

This rearrangement joins TRBV30 to TRBJ1-5, with a possible D match to TRBD1 (6 bases). The CDR3 covers 16 residues. Trimming left V 0 bases short and J 4 bases short, with 16 bases between. Looked up from germline, CDR1 is GTSNPN and CDR2 is SVGIG (reference sequence). The DNA of the CDR3 is TGTGCCTGGAGTGTACGAGGCAGGGGAAAGAATCAGCCCCAGCATTTT. Protein sequence: CAWSVRGRGKNQPQHF.

The V gene is TRBV13, the J gene TRBJ2-3; D possibly corresponds to TRBD2 (5 bases). Germline loops: CDR1 PRHDT, CDR2 FYEKMQ (reference sequence). V was clipped by 2 bases and J by 6 bases, with 9 bases between them. CDR3 length equals 13 residues. CDR3 coding DNA: TGTGCCAGCAGCTTAACTAGGCTGGATACGCAGTATTTT. Translating it yields CASSLTRLDTQYF.

This sequence joins TRBV10-1 and TRBJ1-1, with a weak D call TRBD1 (5 bases). Trimming took 5 bases from V and 6 from J, leaving 13 bases between them. This CDR3 is built from 13 residues. Germline loops: CDR1 WNHNN, CDR2 SYGVQD (reference sequence). The CDR3 protein is CASSKGPESEAFF. For the CDR3, the DNA is TGCGCCAGCAGTAAGGGGCCCGAGTCTGAAGCTTTCTTT.

The chain employs TRBV4-1 and TRBJ2-2; D possibly corresponds to TRBD1 (5 bases). The CDR3 runs 15 residues. Germline CDR1 reads MGHRA; CDR2 reads YSYEKL. The ends were cut back, 0 bases at V and 1 base at J, with 6 bases in the middle. CDR3 region: CASSQEGRNTGELFF. CDR3 DNA sequence: TGCGCCAGCAGCCAAGAGGGGCGGAACACCGGGGAGCTGTTTTTT.

The rearrangement joins TRBV11-2 to TRBJ1-2, with D uncertain. Germline lookup yields CDR1 SGHAT and CDR2 FQNNGV. The length of the CDR3 is 11 residues. Trimming pared 10 bases from V and 4 bases from J, leaving 10 bases between. CDR3 nucleotide sequence: TGTGCCACCCGAACAGCCTATGGCTACACCTTC. Amino acid sequence: CATRTAYGYTF.

The gene calls are TRBV5-1 and TRBJ1-3, with D perhaps matching TRBD1 (5 bases). Per germline, CDR1 SGHRS and CDR2 YFSETQ. Between the trimmed V and J ends, which lost 6 bases and 0 bases, there was a span of 19 bases. The CDR3 has 17 amino acids. The CDR3 DNA sequence: TGCGCCAGCAACTCCGGGACTGAAACTTACTCTGGAAACACCATATATTTT. Translated, it gives CASNSGTETYSGNTIYF.

J is TRBJ1-1 and V is TRBV7-8; no clear D gene. This CDR3 contains 14 residues. V was pared by 0 bases and J by 7 bases, with 12 bases between. Germline lookup yields CDR1 SGHVS and CDR2 FQNEAQ. The CDR3 DNA sequence: TGTGCCAGCAGCTTAGCTGCGGGCGGCAATGAAGCTTTCTTT. It encodes CASSLAAGGNEAFF.

The chain uses TRBV5-4 and TRBJ2-7; TRBD2 might be the D (6 bases). V was cut by 2 bases and J by 0 bases, with 12 bases left in between. The length of the CDR3 is 15 residues. Germline-derived CDR1 and CDR2 are SGHNT and YYREEE (reference sequence). In DNA, the CDR3 is TGTGCCAGCAGCTTAGGGACTGCCAGCTCCTACGAGCAGTACTTC. This codes for CASSLGTASSYEQYF.